This T cell receptor (beta chain) emerged from a study of Tregs in tolerant kidney transplant recipients. Study information: Recipient Tregs were stimulated with donor B cells plus IL-2 for around 16 days.

Regarding this clone: Antigen: not known.

Clones were sequenced by immunoSEQ multiplex PCR, and TCRdb holds only the in-frame ones, with some missing. This sample has several thousand clones, with 85% to 90% found just once. Study conclusions and caveats: For some patients, primers changed over time, blocking nucleotide-level comparison.

Per germline, CDR1 MDHEN and CDR2 SYDVKM. This CDR3 is built from 14 residues. Losses at the gene ends were 4 bases for V and 4 bases for J; bases not matched to a gene: 3. V is TRBV28 and J is TRBJ2-3; 9 bases match TRBD1. Sequencing used Tregs from blood cultured with allogeneic cells, obtained before the transplant. The sequence came from a human patient who received a combined kidney and bone marrow transplant. In nucleotides, the CDR3 is TGTGCCAGCAGTTACAGGGGGCTGGCAGATACGCAGTATTTT. Translated, it gives CASSYRGLADTQYF. The entire variable domain, with the rest obtained from reference TRBV28 and TRBJ2-3, is as follows: DVKVTQSSRYLVKRTGEKVFLECVQDMDHENMFWYRQDPGLGLRLIYFSYDVKMKEKGDIPEGYSVSREKKERFSLILESASTNQTSMYLCASSYRGLADTQYFGPGTRLTVL.